What follows are 10 T cell receptor beta chains derived from one specimen sequenced in a study of T cell repertoires in cytomegalovirus infection (dated by TCRdb to the late 2010s). Sequencing was performed on an Illumina HiSeq 1500. TCRdb's own reprocessing of the public reads used fastp at Q25 and MiXCR and kept productive beta chains. Records with the same CDR3 protein are collapsed into one entry carrying the most frequent genes and DNA. This sample has over 450,000 distinct CDR3 sequences in its table, and about 11% of those were observed once. The top ten clonotypes cover about 9.4% of the sample. The material sequenced was PBMCs. These receptors all come from a human donor in good health (CMV status not recorded). Some clones in this sample may be carry-over from other donors' samples.

The rearrangement links TRBV9 to TRBJ1-4; D may be TRBD1 (6 bases). V was shortened by 0 bases and J by 6 bases, with 6 bases between the two germline ends. The CDR3 totals 13 residues. Germline V CDR1 and CDR2: SGDLS, YYNGEE. The CDR3 region has the DNA TGTGCCAGCAGCGTAGGGACAGATGAAAAACTGTTTTTT. This translates into CASSVGTDEKLFF.

This clonotype was seen a few times. The J gene is TRBJ1-4, the V gene TRBV28, with 7 bases fitting TRBD1. The CDR3 has 15 residues. Trimming removed 2 bases from V and 7 bases from J; junction bases left unmatched: 7. Germline CDR1 reads MDHEN; CDR2 reads SYDVKM. CDR3 in amino acids: CASSLSLQGVEKLFF. In nucleotides, the CDR3 is TGTGCCAGCAGTTTAAGTCTCCAGGGGGTTGAAAAACTGTTTTTT. The variable domain in full, completed from reference TRBV28 and TRBJ1-4, reads DVKVTQSSRYLVKRTGEKVFLECVQDMDHENMFWYRQDPGLGLRLIYFSYDVKMKEKGDIPEGYSVSREKKERFSLILESASTNQTSMYLCASSLSLQGVEKLFFGSGTQLSVL.

Only a few counts were recorded for this clonotype. The rearrangement uses TRBV30 and TRBJ2-7; 9 bases line up with TRBD1. The V gene's germline CDR1 is GTSNPN and CDR2 SVGIG (reference sequence). This CDR3 region has 13 residues. Losses at the gene ends were 3 bases for V and 2 bases for J; bases not matched to a gene: 2. CDR3 nucleotides: TGTGCCTGGAGGGGACAGGGTCCCTACGAGCAGTACTTC. This sequence encodes CAWRGQGPYEQYF.

In its sample, this clonotype was seen many times. V usage is TRBV11-3 and J usage is TRBJ2-1, with 9 bases lining up with TRBD1. The CDR3 spans 16 residues. The V and J ends lost 0 bases and 3 bases, in that order; junction bases with no gene match: 3. Germline CDR1 is SGHNT and CDR2 is YENEEA. For the CDR3, the DNA is TGTGCCAGCAGCTTAGATGGGACAGGGTACTACAATGAGCAGTTCTTC. It is translated as CASSLDGTGYYNEQFF.

There are many counts of this clonotype. The CDR3 nucleotides read TGTGCCAGCAGCTTACAGGTGCTAGCGTTCAATGAGCAGTTCTTC. As protein: CASSLQVLAFNEQFF. This chain joins TRBV5-6 and TRBJ2-1; a possible D gene is TRBD2 (6 bases). Germline-derived CDR1 and CDR2 are SGHDT and YYEEEE. This CDR3 contains 15 residues. The ends were cut back, 2 bases at V and 6 bases at J, with 15 bases in the middle.

This clonotype occurred a few times. V is TRBV20-1 and J is TRBJ2-3, with TRBD2 matching 9 bases. Trimming took 3 bases from V and 4 from J; bases not matched to a gene: 8. This CDR3 has 15 amino acids. In germline, CDR1 is DFQATT, CDR2 SNEGSKA (reference sequence). CDR3 region: CSASGSGSWADTQYF. The CDR3 DNA is TGCAGTGCTAGTGGTAGCGGGAGTTGGGCAGATACGCAGTATTTT.

This clonotype was counted at least ten times. The V and J genes are TRBV6-1 and TRBJ1-1; D uncertain. CDR3 length: 12 amino acids. CDR1 MNHNS and CDR2 SASEGT come from the germline V gene. The V end lost 7 bases, the J end lost 4 bases, and 10 bases lay between the germline ends. CDR3 sequence: CASTSVGTEAFF. CDR3 in DNA: TGTGCCAGCACCTCCGTTGGCACTGAAGCTTTCTTT.

This clonotype was counted at least ten times. The chain is built from TRBV7-2 and TRBJ2-7, with D maybe TRBD1 (5 bases). This CDR3 region has 12 residues. The V gene's germline CDR1 is SGHTA and CDR2 FQGNSA. V lost 7 bases to trimming and J lost 5 bases, with 12 bases between them. The CDR3 here is CASTRVDHEQYF. CDR3 nucleotides: TGTGCCAGCACCAGGGTGGACCACGAGCAGTACTTC.

This clonotype was detected ten times or more. This chain connects TRBV12-3 or TRBV12-4 to TRBJ2-7; D uncertain. CDR3 length equals 11 residues. Trimming removed 1 base from V and 6 bases from J, with 4 bases in between. CDR3 DNA: TGTGCCAGCAGTTTAGGGTCCGAGCAGTACTTC. Protein product: CASSLGSEQYF.

This clonotype was counted many times. The chain couples TRBV4-2 to TRBJ2-3, with TRBD2 matching 7 bases. The germline V gene has CDR1 LGHNA and CDR2 YNFKEQ. The J segment lost 0 bases and the V segment lost 1 base, leaving 4 bases of the junction unmatched. The CDR3 has 16 amino acids. The CDR3 loop is CASSQGSGSSTDTQYF. The DNA for the CDR3 is TGTGCCAGCAGCCAAGGTAGCGGGTCTAGCACAGATACGCAGTATTTT.